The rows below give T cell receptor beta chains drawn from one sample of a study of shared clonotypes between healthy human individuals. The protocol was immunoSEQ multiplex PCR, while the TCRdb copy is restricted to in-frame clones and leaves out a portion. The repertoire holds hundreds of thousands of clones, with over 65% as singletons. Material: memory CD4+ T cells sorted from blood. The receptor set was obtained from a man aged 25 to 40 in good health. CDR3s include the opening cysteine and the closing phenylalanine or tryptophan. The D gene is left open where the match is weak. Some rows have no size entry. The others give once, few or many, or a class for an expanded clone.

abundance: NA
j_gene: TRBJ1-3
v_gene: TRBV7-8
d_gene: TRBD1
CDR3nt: TGTGCCAGCAGCCGACAGGGGAGCTCTGGAAACACCATATATTTT
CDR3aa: CASSRQGSSGNTIYF

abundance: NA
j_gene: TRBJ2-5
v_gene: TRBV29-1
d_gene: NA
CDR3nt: TGCAGCGTGGGCCATCTAAGGGACCATAACCCAGAGACCCAGTACTTC
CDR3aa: CSVGHLRDHNPETQYF

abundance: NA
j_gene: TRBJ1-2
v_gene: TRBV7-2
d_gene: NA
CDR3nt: TGTGCCAGCAGCCGAGATACAGGCTACACCTTC
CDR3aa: CASSRDTGYTF

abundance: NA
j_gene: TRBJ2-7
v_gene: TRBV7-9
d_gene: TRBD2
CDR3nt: TGTGCCAGCAGCTTACCGCAAGCGGGAGCCTACGAGCAGTACTTC
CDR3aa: CASSLPQAGAYEQYF

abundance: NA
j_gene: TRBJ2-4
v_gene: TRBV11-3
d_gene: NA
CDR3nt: TGTGCCAGCAGCTTAGCCCGCAGAACCAAAAACATTCAGTACTTC
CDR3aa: CASSLARRTKNIQYF

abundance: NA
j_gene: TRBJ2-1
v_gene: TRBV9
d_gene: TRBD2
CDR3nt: TGTGCCAGCAGCCCCGGACTAGCGGTCGTGTGGGATGAGCAGTTCTTC
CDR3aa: CASSPGLAVVWDEQFF

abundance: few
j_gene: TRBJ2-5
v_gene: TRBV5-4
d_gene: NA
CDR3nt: TGTGCCAGCAGCTTGGAGGACACCGAAGAGTACTTC
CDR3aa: CASSLEDTEEYF

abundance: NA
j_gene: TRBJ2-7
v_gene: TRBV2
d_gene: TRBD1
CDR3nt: TGTGCCAGCAGTCGACCCCGACAGGGGATCTCCTACGAGCAGTACTTC
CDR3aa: CASSRPRQGISYEQYF

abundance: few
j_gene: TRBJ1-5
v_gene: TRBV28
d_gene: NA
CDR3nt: TGTGCCAGCAGTTTTGCTAATCAGCCCCAGCATTTT
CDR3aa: CASSFANQPQHF

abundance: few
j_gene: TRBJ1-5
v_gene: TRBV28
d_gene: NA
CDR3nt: TGTGCCAGCAGTTTGGCTCTTAGCAATCAGCCCCAGCATTTT
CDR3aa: CASSLALSNQPQHF

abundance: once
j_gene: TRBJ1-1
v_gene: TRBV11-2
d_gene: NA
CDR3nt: TGTGCCAGCAGCCGACTATTAGGGACGGACACTGAAGCTTTCTTT
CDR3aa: CASSRLLGTDTEAFF

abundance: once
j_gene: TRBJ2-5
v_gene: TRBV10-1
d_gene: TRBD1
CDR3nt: TGCGCCAGCAGTGACAGGGGGCGAGAGACCCAGTACTTC
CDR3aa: CASSDRGRETQYF